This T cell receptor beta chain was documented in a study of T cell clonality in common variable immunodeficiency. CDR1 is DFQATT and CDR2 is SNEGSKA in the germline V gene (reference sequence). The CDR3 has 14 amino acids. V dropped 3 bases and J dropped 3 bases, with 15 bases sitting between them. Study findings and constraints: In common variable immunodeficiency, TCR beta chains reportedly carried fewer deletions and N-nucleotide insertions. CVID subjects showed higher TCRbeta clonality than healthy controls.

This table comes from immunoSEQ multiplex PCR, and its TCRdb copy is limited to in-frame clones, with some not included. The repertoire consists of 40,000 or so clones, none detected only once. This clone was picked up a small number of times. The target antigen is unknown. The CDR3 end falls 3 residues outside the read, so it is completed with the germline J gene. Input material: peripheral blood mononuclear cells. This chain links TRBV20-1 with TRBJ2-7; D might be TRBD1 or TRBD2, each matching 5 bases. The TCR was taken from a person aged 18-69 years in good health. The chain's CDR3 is CSASFGQGDYEQYF. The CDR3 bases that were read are TGCAGTGCTAGTTTCGGGCAGGGAGACTACGAG.